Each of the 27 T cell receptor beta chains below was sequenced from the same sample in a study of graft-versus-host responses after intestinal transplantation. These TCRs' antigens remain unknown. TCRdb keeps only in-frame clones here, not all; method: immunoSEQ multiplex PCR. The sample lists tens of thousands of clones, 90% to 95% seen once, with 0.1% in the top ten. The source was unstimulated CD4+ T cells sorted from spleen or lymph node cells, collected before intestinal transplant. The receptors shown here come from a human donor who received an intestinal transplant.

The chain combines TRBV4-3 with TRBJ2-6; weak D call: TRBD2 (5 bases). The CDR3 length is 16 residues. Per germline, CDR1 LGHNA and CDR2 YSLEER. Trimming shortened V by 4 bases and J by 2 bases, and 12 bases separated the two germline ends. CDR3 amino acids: CASSPGPGAGANVLTF. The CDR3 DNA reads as TGCGCCAGCAGCCCCGGACCCGGGGCTGGGGCCAACGTCCTGACTTTC.

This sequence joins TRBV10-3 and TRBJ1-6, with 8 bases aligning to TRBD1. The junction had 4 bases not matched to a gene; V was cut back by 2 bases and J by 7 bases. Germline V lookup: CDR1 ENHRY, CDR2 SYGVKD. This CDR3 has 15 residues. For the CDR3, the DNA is TGTGCCATCAGTGAGACCGGACAGGGCAATTCACCCCTCCACTTT. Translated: CAISETGQGNSPLHF.

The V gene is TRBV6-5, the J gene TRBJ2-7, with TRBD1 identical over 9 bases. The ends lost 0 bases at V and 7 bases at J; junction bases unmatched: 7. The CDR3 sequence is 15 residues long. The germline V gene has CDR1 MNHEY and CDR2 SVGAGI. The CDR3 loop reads CASSYSWTGAREQYF. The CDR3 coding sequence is TGTGCCAGCAGTTACTCGTGGACAGGGGCGAGGGAGCAGTACTTC.

In nucleotides, the CDR3 is TGTGCCAGCAGTTACAGGGGGATTAATTCACCCCTCCACTTT. Protein product: CASSYRGINSPLHF. V is TRBV6-5 and J is TRBJ1-6, with TRBD1 as a possible D gene (6 bases). Germline V gene lookup returns CDR1 MNHEY and CDR2 SVGAGI. V was shortened by 2 bases and J by 6 bases, with 8 bases between the two germline ends. The CDR3 covers 14 residues.

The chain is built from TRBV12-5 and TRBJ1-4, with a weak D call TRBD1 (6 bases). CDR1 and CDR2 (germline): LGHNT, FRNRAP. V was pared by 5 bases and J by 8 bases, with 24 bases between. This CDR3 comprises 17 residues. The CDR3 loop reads CASGTPLGGLGGEKLFF. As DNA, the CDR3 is TGTGCTAGTGGTACCCCCCTCGGGGGGCTGGGAGGAGAAAAACTGTTTTTT. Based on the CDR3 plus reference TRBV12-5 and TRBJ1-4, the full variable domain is DARVTQTPRHKVTEMGQEVTMRCQPILGHNTVFWYRQTMMQGLELLAYFRNRAPLDDSGMPKDRFSAEMPDATLATLKIQPSEPRDSAVYFCASGTPLGGLGGEKLFFGSGTQLSVL.

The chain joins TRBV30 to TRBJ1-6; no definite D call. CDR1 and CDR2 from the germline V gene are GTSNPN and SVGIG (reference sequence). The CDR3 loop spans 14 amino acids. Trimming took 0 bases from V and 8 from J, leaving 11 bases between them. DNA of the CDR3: TGTGCCTGGAGTGTGAGGCAGCACGATTCACCCCTCCACTTT. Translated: CAWSVRQHDSPLHF.

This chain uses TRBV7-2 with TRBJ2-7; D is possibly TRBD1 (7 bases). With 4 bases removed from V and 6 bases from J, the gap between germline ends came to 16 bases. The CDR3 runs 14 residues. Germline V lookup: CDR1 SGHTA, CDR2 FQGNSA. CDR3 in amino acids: CASSSGDSWVEQYF. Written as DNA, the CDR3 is TGTGCCAGCAGCTCGGGGGACAGTTGGGTCGAGCAGTACTTC. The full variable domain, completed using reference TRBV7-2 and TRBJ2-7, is GAGVSQSPSNKVTEKGKDVELRCDPISGHTALYWYRQSLGQGLEFLIYFQGNSAPDKSGLPSDRFSAERTGGSVSTLTIQRTQQEDSAVYLCASSSGDSWVEQYFGPGTRLTVT.

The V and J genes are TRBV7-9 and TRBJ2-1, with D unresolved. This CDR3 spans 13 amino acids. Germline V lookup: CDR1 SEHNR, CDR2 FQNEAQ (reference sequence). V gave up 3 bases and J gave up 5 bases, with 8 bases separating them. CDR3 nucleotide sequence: TGTGCCAGCAGCTTTCAAGCCGACAATGAGCAGTTCTTC. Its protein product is CASSFQADNEQFF.

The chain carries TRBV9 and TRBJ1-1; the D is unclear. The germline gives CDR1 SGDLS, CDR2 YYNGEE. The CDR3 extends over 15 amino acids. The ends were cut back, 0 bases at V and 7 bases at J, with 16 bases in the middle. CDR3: CASSVAFGSPYEAFF. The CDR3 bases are TGTGCCAGCAGCGTAGCTTTCGGTTCACCCTATGAAGCTTTCTTT.

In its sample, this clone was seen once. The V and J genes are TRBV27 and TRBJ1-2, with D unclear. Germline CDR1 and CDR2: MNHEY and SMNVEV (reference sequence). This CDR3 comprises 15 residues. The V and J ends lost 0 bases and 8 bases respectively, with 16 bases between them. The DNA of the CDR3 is TGTGCCAGCAGTTTATCGCCCTCCCGGGTAGGAGGCTACACCTTC. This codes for CASSLSPSRVGGYTF.

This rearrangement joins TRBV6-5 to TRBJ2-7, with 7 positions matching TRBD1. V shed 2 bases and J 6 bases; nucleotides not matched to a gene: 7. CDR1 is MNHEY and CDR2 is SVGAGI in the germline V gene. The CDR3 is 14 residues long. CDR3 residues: CASSYGAGGAEQYF. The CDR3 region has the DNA TGTGCCAGCAGTTACGGGGCAGGGGGAGCCGAGCAGTACTTC.

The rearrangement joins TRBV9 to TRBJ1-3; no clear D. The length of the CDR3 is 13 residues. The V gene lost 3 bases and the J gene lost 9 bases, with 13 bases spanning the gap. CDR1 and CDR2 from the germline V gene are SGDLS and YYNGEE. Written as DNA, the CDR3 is TGTGCCAGCAGCGCCCACGTCGGAGGCACCATATATTTT. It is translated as CASSAHVGGTIYF.

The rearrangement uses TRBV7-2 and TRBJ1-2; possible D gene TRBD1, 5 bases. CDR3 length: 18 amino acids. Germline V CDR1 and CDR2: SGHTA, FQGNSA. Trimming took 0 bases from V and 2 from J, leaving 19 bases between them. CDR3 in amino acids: CASSLADRPMSGNYGYTF. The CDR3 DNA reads TGTGCCAGCAGCTTAGCGGATCGGCCAATGTCAGGGAACTATGGCTACACCTTC.

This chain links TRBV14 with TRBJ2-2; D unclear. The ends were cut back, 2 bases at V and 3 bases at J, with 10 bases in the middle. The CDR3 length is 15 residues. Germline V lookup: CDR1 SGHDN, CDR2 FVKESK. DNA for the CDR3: TGTGCCAGCAGCCAACCGGGTTGGGACACCGGGGAGCTGTTTTTT. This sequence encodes CASSQPGWDTGELFF.

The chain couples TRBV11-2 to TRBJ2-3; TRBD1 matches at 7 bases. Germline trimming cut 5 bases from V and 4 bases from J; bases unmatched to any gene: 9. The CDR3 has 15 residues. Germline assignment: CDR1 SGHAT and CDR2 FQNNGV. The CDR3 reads CASSDRALGPDTQYF. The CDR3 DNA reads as TGTGCCAGCAGCGACAGGGCGCTGGGACCAGATACGCAGTATTTT.

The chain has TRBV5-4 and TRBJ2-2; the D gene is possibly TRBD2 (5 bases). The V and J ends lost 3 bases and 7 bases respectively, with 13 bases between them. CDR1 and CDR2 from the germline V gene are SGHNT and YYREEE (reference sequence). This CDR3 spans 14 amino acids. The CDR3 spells CASSWGIGSGELFF. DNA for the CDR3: TGTGCCAGCAGCTGGGGAATAGGGAGCGGGGAGCTGTTTTTT.

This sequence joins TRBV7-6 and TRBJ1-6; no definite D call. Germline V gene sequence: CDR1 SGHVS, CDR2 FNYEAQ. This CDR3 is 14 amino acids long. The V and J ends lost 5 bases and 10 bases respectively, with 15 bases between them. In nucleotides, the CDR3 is TGTGCCAGCAGCCGTCTTCCCACATTATCACCCCTCCACTTT. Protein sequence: CASSRLPTLSPLHF. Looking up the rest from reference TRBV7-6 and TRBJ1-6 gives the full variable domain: GAGVSQSPRYKVTKRGQDVALRCDPISGHVSLYWYRQALGQGPEFLTYFNYEAQQDKSGLPNDRFSAERPEGSISTLTIQRTEQRDSAMYRCASSRLPTLSPLHFGNGTRLTVT.

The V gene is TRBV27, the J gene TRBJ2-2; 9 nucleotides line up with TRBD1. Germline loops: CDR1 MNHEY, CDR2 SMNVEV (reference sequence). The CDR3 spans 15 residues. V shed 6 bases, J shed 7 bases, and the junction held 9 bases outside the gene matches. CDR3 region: CASRSTGGAVGELFF. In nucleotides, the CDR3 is TGTGCCAGCAGGTCTACAGGGGGCGCGGTCGGGGAGCTGTTTTTT.

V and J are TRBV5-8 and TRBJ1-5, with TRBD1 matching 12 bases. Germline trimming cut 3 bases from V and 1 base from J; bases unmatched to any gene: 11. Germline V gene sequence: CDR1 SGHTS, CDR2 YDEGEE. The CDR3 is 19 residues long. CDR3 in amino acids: CASSYSGTGGGVSNQPQHF. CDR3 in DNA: TGTGCCAGCAGCTATTCCGGGACAGGGGGCGGCGTGAGCAATCAGCCCCAGCATTTT.

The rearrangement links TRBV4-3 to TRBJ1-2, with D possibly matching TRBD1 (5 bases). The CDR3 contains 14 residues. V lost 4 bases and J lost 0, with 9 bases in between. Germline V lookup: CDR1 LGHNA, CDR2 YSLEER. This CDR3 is CASSRDRANYGYTF. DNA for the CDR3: TGCGCCAGCAGCCGTGACAGAGCTAACTATGGCTACACCTTC.

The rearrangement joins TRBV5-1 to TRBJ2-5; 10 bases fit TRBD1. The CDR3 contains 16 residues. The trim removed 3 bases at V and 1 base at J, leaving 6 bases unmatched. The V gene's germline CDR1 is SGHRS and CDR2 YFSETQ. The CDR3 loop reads CASSWGDRGGQETQYF. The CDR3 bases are TGCGCCAGCAGCTGGGGGGACAGGGGAGGCCAAGAGACCCAGTACTTC.

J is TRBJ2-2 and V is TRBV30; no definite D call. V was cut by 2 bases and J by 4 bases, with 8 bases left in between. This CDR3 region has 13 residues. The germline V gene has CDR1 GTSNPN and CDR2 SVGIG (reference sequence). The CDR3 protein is CAWSFRSTGELFF. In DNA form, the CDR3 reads TGTGCCTGGAGTTTCAGATCCACCGGGGAGCTGTTTTTT. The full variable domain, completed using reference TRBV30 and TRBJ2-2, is SQTIHQWPATLVQPVGSPLSLECTVEGTSNPNLYWYRQAAGRGLQLLFYSVGIGQISSEVPQNLSASRPQDRQFILSSKKLLLSDSGFYLCAWSFRSTGELFFGEGSRLTVL.

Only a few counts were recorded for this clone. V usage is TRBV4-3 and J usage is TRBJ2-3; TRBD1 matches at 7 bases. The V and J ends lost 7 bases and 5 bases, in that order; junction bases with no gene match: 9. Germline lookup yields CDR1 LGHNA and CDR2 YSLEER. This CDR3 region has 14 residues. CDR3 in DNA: TGCGCCAGCACCCCTACAGGGGCGGGAGATACGCAGTATTTT. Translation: CASTPTGAGDTQYF.

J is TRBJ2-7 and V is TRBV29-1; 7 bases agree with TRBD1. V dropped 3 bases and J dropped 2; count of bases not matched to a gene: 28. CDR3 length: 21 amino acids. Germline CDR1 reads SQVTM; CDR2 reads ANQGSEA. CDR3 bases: TGCAGCGTTGATATAGCCAGATCGGCTAGACCGACAGGGACCCGTCCCTACGAGCAGTACTTC. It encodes CSVDIARSARPTGTRPYEQYF.

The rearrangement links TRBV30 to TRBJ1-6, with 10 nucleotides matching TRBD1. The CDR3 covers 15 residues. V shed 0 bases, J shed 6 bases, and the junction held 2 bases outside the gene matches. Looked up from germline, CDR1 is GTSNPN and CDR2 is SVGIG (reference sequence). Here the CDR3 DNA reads TGTGCCTGGAGTGTACGGGACAGGGGTAATTCACCCCTCCACTTT. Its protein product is CAWSVRDRGNSPLHF.

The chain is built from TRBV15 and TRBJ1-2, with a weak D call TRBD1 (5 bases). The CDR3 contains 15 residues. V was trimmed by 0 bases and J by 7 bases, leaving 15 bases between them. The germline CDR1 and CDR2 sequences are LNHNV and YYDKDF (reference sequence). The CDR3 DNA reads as TGTGCCACCAGCAGAGATCCTGAGACAGTCAGTGGCTACACCTTC. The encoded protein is CATSRDPETVSGYTF.

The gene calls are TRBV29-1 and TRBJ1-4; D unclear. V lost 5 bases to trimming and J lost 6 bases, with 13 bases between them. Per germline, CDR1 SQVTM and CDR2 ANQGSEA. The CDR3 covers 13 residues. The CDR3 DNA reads TGCAGCGTTATGGGTCCGGAGGATGAAAAACTGTTTTTT. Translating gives CSVMGPEDEKLFF.